A single sample gave rise to the 20 T cell receptor beta chains below, sequenced in a study of monozygotic twins with inflammatory bowel disease (dated by TCRdb to between 2019 and 2020). Receptor amplification or capture employed 5' RACE. The instrument given in TCRdb is Illumina HiSeq 2500. After the reads were reprocessed by TCRdb, one entry was made per CDR3 protein sequence, with no DNA. The sample has about 350,000 distinct CDR3 sequences on record. In total, the top ten clones hold around 2% of the sample. The sequenced material came from blood. These TCRs come from a human donor with ulcerative colitis or Crohn's disease, or a healthy co-twin of an affected twin (not recorded which).

The chain employs TRBV5-4 and TRBJ2-1; TCRdb's D call, TRBD1, is unchecked because there is no DNA. The V gene's germline CDR1 is SGHNT and CDR2 YYREEE (reference sequence). The CDR3 has 14 amino acids. CDR3 amino acids: CASSAPTGDNEQFF. Filled out from reference TRBV5-4 and TRBJ2-1, the complete variable domain reads ETGVTQSPTHLIKTRGQQVTLRCSSQSGHNTVSWYQQALGQGPQFIFQYYREEENGRGNFPPRFSGLQFPNYSSELNVNALELDDSALYLCASSAPTGDNEQFFGPGTRLTVL.

The chain recombines TRBV6-5 with TRBJ1-1. The germline CDR1 and CDR2 sequences are MNHEY and SVGAGI. This CDR3 comprises 15 residues. The CDR3 here is CASSYTSTGNTEAFF.

V and J are TRBV4-2 and TRBJ2-7; TCRdb calls TRBD2, which cannot be checked without DNA. CDR1 and CDR2 (germline): LGHNA, YNFKEQ. The CDR3 runs 16 residues. The CDR3: CASSQGASGNSYEQYF.

V usage is TRBV7-3 and J usage is TRBJ1-1. Looked up from germline, CDR1 is SGHTA and CDR2 is FQGTGA. The CDR3 sequence is 13 residues long. The CDR3 spells CASSLGEGTEAFF.

This chain uses TRBV24-1 with TRBJ2-1; the D call from TCRdb, TRBD2, cannot be confirmed without DNA. Germline-derived CDR1 and CDR2 are KGHDR and SFDVKD. The CDR3 has 17 residues. This chain's CDR3 is CATSDTRTSGGYNEQFF.

CDR3 in amino acids: CSAPPSAGGTGDTQYF. The chain carries TRBV20-1 and TRBJ2-3; absent DNA, TCRdb's TRBD2 call cannot be checked. This CDR3 comprises 16 residues. Looked up from germline, CDR1 is DFQATT and CDR2 is SNEGSKA (reference sequence).

This chain joins TRBV7-2 and TRBJ2-1; the D gene TCRdb calls, TRBD2, cannot be checked with no DNA. This CDR3 comprises 16 residues. Germline values: CDR1 SGHTA, CDR2 FQGNSA. The CDR3 here is CASSPRGERGDNEQFF.

The V call is TRBV6-4, the J call TRBJ2-7; TCRdb calls TRBD1, which cannot be checked without DNA. The CDR3 extends over 13 amino acids. Germline V CDR1 and CDR2: MRHNA, SNTAGT. The CDR3 sequence is CASKDRGNYEQYF.

The chain couples TRBV27 to TRBJ2-1; TCRdb proposes TRBD1, but this gene call is untestable without DNA. The germline V gene encodes CDR1 MNHEY and CDR2 SMNVEV (reference sequence). The CDR3 loop spans 14 amino acids. The CDR3 sequence is CASSMGQGAREQFF.

The V call is TRBV6-1, the J call TRBJ2-1; no DNA is available, so the TRBD2 call from TCRdb remains unchecked. Germline CDR1 reads MNHNS; CDR2 reads SASEGT. CDR3 length: 18 amino acids. The CDR3 spells CASSPGLAGASARNEQFF.

The V and J genes are TRBV6-1 and TRBJ2-7; TCRdb names TRBD2, which stays unverified in the absence of DNA. The germline V gene has CDR1 MNHNS and CDR2 SASEGT. The CDR3 totals 16 residues. CDR3 sequence: CASGRGTGTNSYEQYF.

This chain joins TRBV12-3 or TRBV12-4 and TRBJ2-2. The CDR3 is 12 residues long. This chain's CDR3 is CASSLEHGELFF.

The chain couples TRBV20-1 to TRBJ2-2; TCRdb's D gene call, TRBD2, goes unchecked for lack of DNA. Per germline, CDR1 DFQATT and CDR2 SNEGSKA (reference sequence). The CDR3 totals 15 residues. CDR3 loop: CSARGLAQNPGELFF.

The chain uses TRBV5-1 and TRBJ1-5; the TRBD1 assignment by TCRdb is unverifiable without DNA. From germline, CDR1 is SGHRS and CDR2 YFSETQ. CDR3 length: 13 residues. The CDR3 reads CASSFTGGQPQHF.

This rearrangement joins TRBV24-1 to TRBJ2-5. The length of the CDR3 is 14 residues. Per the germline V gene, CDR1 is KGHDR and CDR2 is SFDVKD. The CDR3 here is CATSDASASGTQDF.

The J gene is TRBJ2-1, the V gene TRBV5-4; TCRdb gives TRBD1 as the D gene, but with no DNA this cannot be confirmed. CDR1 is SGHNT, CDR2 YYREEE, per germline (reference sequence). The CDR3 is 14 residues long. CDR3 residues: CASSPWGGGYEQFF.

The chain carries TRBV20-1 and TRBJ2-7; with no DNA, the TCRdb D assignment of TRBD2 cannot be verified. Germline CDR1 DFQATT, CDR2 SNEGSKA (reference sequence). There are 15 residues in the CDR3. This CDR3 is CSAIKRGGRSYEQYF.

The rearrangement links TRBV13 to TRBJ2-7; TCRdb's D call of TRBD2 is untestable without DNA. The CDR3 loop spans 20 amino acids. Germline V lookup: CDR1 PRHDT, CDR2 FYEKMQ (reference sequence). The CDR3 region is CASSSTSRLAGLSKTYEQYF.

The V gene is TRBV7-2, the J gene TRBJ2-3; the TCRdb call, TRBD2, lacks DNA for checking. CDR1 is SGHTA and CDR2 is FQGNSA in the germline V gene. This CDR3 contains 16 residues. The CDR3 is CASSKGLAGAGDTQYF.

The chain has TRBV24-1 and TRBJ2-2; the D call of TRBD1 rests on TCRdb alone, since no DNA is present to check it. The CDR3 is 14 residues long. Germline V CDR1 and CDR2: KGHDR, SFDVKD. CDR3 sequence: CATRRGNHTGELFF.